This entry is about one T cell receptor (beta chain). The germline gives CDR1 SQVTM, CDR2 ANQGSEA. CDR3 size: 13 residues. Trimming cost V 3 bases and J 1 base, with 8 bases left between them. The source of the sample is a study of blood T cell repertoires in COVID-19. Using immunoSEQ multiplex PCR, the repertoire was profiled, and TCRdb retains in-frame clones only, with some absent. The sample gives 300,000 to 400,000 clones, approximately 90% of which show up once; 9.9% is in the top ten. The TCR sequence derives from a man aged 30 to 39 with COVID-19, enrolled during active disease. Sequenced input: peripheral blood. The rearrangement uses TRBV29-1 and TRBJ2-3, with a possible D match to TRBD2 (6 bases). CDR3 DNA sequence: TGCAGCGTTGAGCGGGGCCGCACAGATACGCAGTATTTT. Translated: CSVERGRTDTQYF.